Listed here are 6 T cell receptor beta chains from one sample, sequenced in a study of blood T cell repertoires in COVID-19. Sequencing was performed with immunoSEQ multiplex PCR; in TCRdb, only in-frame clones are kept and a portion is missing. The sample records about 120,000 clones, 81% being singletons. Sequenced: peripheral blood. These receptors all stem from a woman aged 45-59 years with acute or convalescent COVID-19.

This clone was picked up a small number of times. The chain combines TRBV7-9 with TRBJ2-7, with TRBD2 matching 8 bases. Germline V CDR1 and CDR2: SEHNR, FQNEAQ (reference sequence). This CDR3 spans 15 amino acids. Germline trimming cut 6 bases from V and 2 bases from J; bases unmatched to any gene: 9. In nucleotides, the CDR3 is TGTGCCAGCAGTGATACTAGCGGCTCAACCTACGAGCAGTACTTC. Translating gives CASSDTSGSTYEQYF.

The chain uses TRBV5-6 and TRBJ2-3; D remains ambiguous. Between the trimmed V and J ends, which lost 6 bases and 1 base, there was a span of 9 bases. Germline V lookup: CDR1 SGHDT, CDR2 YYEEEE. The CDR3 runs to 13 residues. Here the CDR3 reads CASTKSGTDTQYF. Written as DNA, the CDR3 is TGTGCCAGCACTAAATCTGGCACAGATACGCAGTATTTT.

The chain is built from TRBV5-1 and TRBJ1-1; 10 bases agree with TRBD1. The CDR3 loop spans 14 amino acids. V shed 0 bases and J 8 bases; nucleotides not matched to a gene: 4. Germline CDR1 is SGHRS and CDR2 is YFSETQ. The CDR3 here is CASSLGTGGGEAFF. The CDR3 DNA sequence: TGCGCCAGCAGCTTGGGGACAGGGGGTGGAGAAGCTTTCTTT.

The chain is built from TRBV3-1 (or the pseudogene TRBV3-2) and TRBJ2-1; no definite D call. The CDR3 consists of 13 residues. From germline, CDR1 is LGHDT and CDR2 YNNKEL (reference sequence). The V end was cut by 2 bases, the J end by 8 bases, with 10 bases between. The chain's CDR3 is CASSQSGADEQFF. The DNA of the CDR3 is TGTGCCAGCAGCCAATCCGGAGCAGATGAGCAGTTCTTC.

This sequence joins TRBV6-5 and TRBJ1-3; no clear D gene. The CDR3 loop spans 13 amino acids. Trimming cost V 7 bases and J 0 bases, with 7 bases left between them. The V gene's germline CDR1 is MNHEY and CDR2 SVGAGI. In nucleotides, the CDR3 is TGTGCCAGCAAGCGAAACTCTGGAAACACCATATATTTT. This gives the protein CASKRNSGNTIYF.

This chain connects TRBV3-1 (or the pseudogene TRBV3-2) to TRBJ2-1, with TRBD2 as a possible D gene (6 bases). Germline V gives CDR1 LGHDT, CDR2 YNNKEL (reference sequence). This CDR3 comprises 15 residues. V shed 1 base and J shed 3 bases, with 10 bases lying between them. CDR3 nucleotide sequence: TGTGCCAGCAGCCAAGTAGCGGAGAACTACAATGAGCAGTTCTTC. Translating gives CASSQVAENYNEQFF.